The 8 T cell receptor beta chains presented below share a single source sample, sequenced in a study of control samples from healthy donors and cancer patients. TCRdb's table, derived via immunoSEQ multiplex PCR, lists solely in-frame clones and lacks some. The sample contains 110,000 or so clones, around nine tenths of which appear only once. The sample comprised blood. Receptors originate from a human donor in good health. The donor label of this sample is uncertain.

The chain recombines TRBV7-9 with TRBJ2-5; D is ambiguous. The germline V and J ends were trimmed by 7 bases and 4 bases, with 10 bases remaining between them. Germline values: CDR1 SEHNR, CDR2 FQNEAQ (reference sequence). The CDR3 extends over 12 amino acids. The CDR3: CASTVHPETQYF. In nucleotides, the CDR3 is TGTGCCAGCACCGTTCATCCAGAGACCCAGTACTTC.

The chain recombines TRBV28 with TRBJ1-1; D possibly corresponds to TRBD1 (5 bases). Germline CDR1 MDHEN, CDR2 SYDVKM. The CDR3 runs 14 residues. Trimming removed 4 bases at V and 3 bases at J, with 12 bases between. CDR3 bases: TGTGCCAGCAGTTCGTATTTAGGGGACACTGAAGCTTTCTTT. It is translated as CASSSYLGDTEAFF.

The chain couples TRBV6-6 to TRBJ1-5; TRBD1 might be the D (5 bases). CDR1 is MNHNY, CDR2 SVGAGI, per germline (reference sequence). The CDR3 has 15 amino acids. V was clipped by 4 bases and J by 3 bases, with 13 bases between them. CDR3 in DNA: TGTGCCAGCAGTTTTCTCCTGGACATCAATCAGCCCCAGCATTTT. This gives the protein CASSFLLDINQPQHF.

This clone occurred once. The chain employs TRBV5-1 and TRBJ2-5, with D hard to call. The length of the CDR3 is 12 residues. V lost 0 bases and J lost 5, with 5 bases in between. Germline lookup yields CDR1 SGHRS and CDR2 YFSETQ. For the CDR3, the DNA is TGCGCCAGCAGCTTGGCCCGGGAGACCCAGTACTTC. Translation: CASSLARETQYF.

This clone was observed a single time. The rearrangement uses TRBV28 and TRBJ2-6; no clear D gene. V was clipped by 6 bases and J by 0 bases, with 9 bases between them. Germline assignment: CDR1 MDHEN and CDR2 SYDVKM. The CDR3 length is 15 residues. CDR3 nucleotides: TGTGCCAGCAGGGCAGGAGACTCTGGGGCCAACGTCCTGACTTTC. Its protein is CASRAGDSGANVLTF.

V usage is TRBV19 and J usage is TRBJ1-2; D may be TRBD1 (6 bases). The V and J ends lost 10 bases and 4 bases respectively, with 13 bases between them. Germline CDR1 is LNHDA and CDR2 is SQIVND (reference sequence). The CDR3 covers 12 residues. As DNA, the CDR3 is TGTGCCACCTCGGGGGCCCGCTATGGCTACACCTTC. Encoded protein: CATSGARYGYTF.

V is TRBV6-1 and J is TRBJ1-6; TRBD1 matches at 7 bases. CDR3 length: 15 amino acids. In germline, CDR1 is MNHNS, CDR2 SASEGT. J was trimmed by 9 bases and V by 3 bases; bases with no gene match: 8. Here the CDR3 DNA reads TGTGCCAGCAGTGACCTGACAGGGTCCACTTCACCCCTCCACTTT. It encodes CASSDLTGSTSPLHF.

The genes are TRBV5-1 and TRBJ1-2, with TRBD1 identical over 9 bases. The V segment lost 3 bases and the J segment 5 bases; nucleotides outside the gene matches: 8. The germline V gene has CDR1 SGHRS and CDR2 YFSETQ. The CDR3 sequence is 15 residues long. As DNA, the CDR3 is TGCGCCAGCAGCTCGACGGCCGGACAGGGGTATGGCTACACCTTC. Its protein product is CASSSTAGQGYGYTF.